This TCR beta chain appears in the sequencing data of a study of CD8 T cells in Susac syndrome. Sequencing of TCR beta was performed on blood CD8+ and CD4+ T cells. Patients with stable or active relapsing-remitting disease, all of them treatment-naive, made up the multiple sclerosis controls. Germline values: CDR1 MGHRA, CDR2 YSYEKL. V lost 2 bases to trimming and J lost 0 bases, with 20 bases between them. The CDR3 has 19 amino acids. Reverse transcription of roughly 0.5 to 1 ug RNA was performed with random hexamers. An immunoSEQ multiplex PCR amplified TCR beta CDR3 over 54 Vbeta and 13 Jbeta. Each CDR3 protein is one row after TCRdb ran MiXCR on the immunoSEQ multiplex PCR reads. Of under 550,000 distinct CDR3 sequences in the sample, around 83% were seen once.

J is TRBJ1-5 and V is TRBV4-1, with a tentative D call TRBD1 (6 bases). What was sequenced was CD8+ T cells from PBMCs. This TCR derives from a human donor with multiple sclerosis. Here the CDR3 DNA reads TGCGCCAGCAGCCAACGCGCAGGGGACAACTTAATTAGCAATCAGCCCCAGCATTTT. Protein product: CASSQRAGDNLISNQPQHF.